This entry is about one T cell receptor beta chain. This clonotype has a single count. The antigen this receptor binds is unknown. Base-call qualities are not available, and no considerably larger clone is one nucleotide away. The CDR3 sequence holds 17 residues, the cysteine and phenylalanine included. The only DNA kept is the CDR3, 51 bases in frame from the first base. Ends trimmed: V by 6 bases, J by 7 bases; bases unmatched to a gene: 15. The germline V gene (reference sequence) sets CDR1 to MNHEY and CDR2 to SMNVEV. The sample belongs to a study of T-cell memory formation after mild COVID-19 (dated by TCRdb to about 2021). About the full investigation: TCR sequence clusters from the two donors were found to be largely donor specific. T-cell clones expanding and contracting after mild COVID-19 in a couple of donors were tracked by longitudinal TCRalpha and TCRbeta repertoire sequencing. Two young, previously healthy adult volunteers made up the cohort, one male and one female.

Overall results and qualifications from the work: Some responding clones were detected in pre-infection memory, which suggested that pre-existing cross-reactive memory T cells had joined the SARS-CoV-2 response. Contracting CD4+ clones were located mainly in the CM and EM memory subsets, whereas CD8+ clones were found to be enriched in EMRA. The study covered only a couple of mild cases, and larger cohorts including severe cases with pre-infection samples were considered necessary. The second-wave clones that peaked on day 37 were not confirmed to be SARS-CoV-2 specific. Balanced CD4/CD8 phenotypes were observed for clones contracting from day 15 to 85, whereas a bias towards CD4+ was observed for a second wave of clones expanding from day 15 to 37.

Sequenced on an Illumina NovaSeq 6000. Using 5'RACE with constant-segment primers, TCRalpha and TCRbeta cDNA libraries were constructed, with sample barcodes and unique molecular identifiers added in the process. RNA was extracted from every sample with Trizol reagent. Libraries were amplified in two PCR steps, with a second sample barcode and Illumina TruSeq adapters added in the second step. Libraries were sequenced on an Illumina NovaSeq with 2 x 150 bp paired-end reads. Per the authors' processing: Demultiplexing of reads and collapsing into UMI-guided consensus sequences were performed with migec v1.2.7. Using mixcr v2.1.11, the UMI consensuses were aligned to TRA and TRB V and J templates and assembled into clonotypes. A clonotype was counted as expanded or contracted only when both edgeR and NoisET called the clonotype significant, with the noise models trained on biological replicates. edgeR calls used a false discovery rate-adjusted p below 0.01 and a log2 fold-change threshold of 1. As an exploratory analysis of dynamics, max-normalized trajectories of the 1000 most abundant clonotypes were examined with PCA combined with hierarchical clustering. Each responding clone was given a CD4 or CD8 phenotype based on the CD4+ and CD8+ repertoires, which had been sequenced separately. TCRdb reprocessed the public reads (quality trimming at Q25 with fastp, clone calling with MiXCR) and kept in-frame beta chains. Rows matching on CDR3 protein sequence are summarized as one entry with the most common DNA and genes. These V and J calls derive from TCRdb rather than the authors' analysis. Counted in this sample were about 560,000 distinct CDR3 sequences; about 20% of them appeared once. Of the sample, approximately 8% falls within the top ten clones.

Ficoll-Paque density gradient centrifugation was used to isolate PBMCs. The sequenced sample consisted of PBMCs or a T cell subset sorted from them (not recorded which). The sequence was collected from an adult woman who had mild COVID-19 (a few samples of this study predate the infection). The sample titles of this study are shuffled in the database, so cell type and time point are left out; the donor was told from shared clones. In this chain, TRBV27 is recombined with TRBJ2-3; TRBD2 aligns with 11 central bases. The CDR3 is CASSLGGLTSGANTQYF. DNA sequence: TGTGCCAGCAGCTTGGGCGGTTTGACTAGCGGGGCGAATACGCAGTATTTT.